Listed below are T cell receptor beta chains from one sample, sequenced in a study of shared clonotypes between healthy human individuals. Sequenced by immunoSEQ multiplex PCR; TCRdb stores in-frame clones only, minus some. Here the sample spans over 2,000,000 clones, over 85% being singletons. Sequencing was carried out using naive CD8+ T cells from PBMCs. These receptors all come from a man younger than 35 in good health. Some clones in this sample may be carry-over from other donors' samples. Both conserved end residues are trimmed from each CDR3. Part of the rows lack a size; the others show once, few, many or a class for expanded clones.

V gene	clone size	J gene	CDR3 protein
TRBV4-3	.	TRBJ1-1	ASRDRDGTEAF
TRBV19	.	TRBJ2-1	ASRSGGASYNEQF
TRBV4-2	.	TRBJ2-3	ASSPSGSPPDTQY
TRBV28	few	TRBJ1-1	ASSFGVQAMSF
TRBV4-3	once	TRBJ2-2	ASSENRATNTGELF
TRBV7-9	.	TRBJ2-2	ASSLSRAGLQTSTGELF
TRBV19	.	TRBJ2-1	ASSPLASGLYNEQF
TRBV18	.	TRBJ2-5	ASSPPRLAGTEETQY
TRBV5-6	.	TRBJ1-2	ASSLGRQGARGYT
TRBV6-5	.	TRBJ1-4	ASSYRGEELF
TRBV5-1	.	TRBJ2-2	ASSLGDRTGELF
TRBV7-9	.	TRBJ2-7	ASSLLPQGEMYEQY
TRBV27	.	TRBJ2-1	ASSLMSSGRDF
TRBV19	.	TRBJ1-5	ASSSNHGQPQH
TRBV7-2	.	TRBJ2-3	ASSPRRGWDTQY
TRBV2	.	TRBJ2-3	ASSLGVSSTDTQY
TRBV9	.	TRBJ2-7	ASSPTSGRAEEQY
TRBV9	.	TRBJ2-7	ASSPHGSLEPHEQY
TRBV2	.	TRBJ2-7	ASSEGAGTGNYEQY
TRBV5-6	.	TRBJ1-2	ASTGGADYGYT
TRBV30	.	TRBJ1-2	AWRSVTNYGYT
TRBV27	.	TRBJ2-7	ASGRDGTGGSSYEQY
TRBV27	.	TRBJ2-7	ASSYGTGGYYEQY
TRBV4-1	.	TRBJ2-7	ASSLSPTGSYEQY
TRBV14	once	TRBJ2-3	ASSQVWAEQY
TRBV11-2	.	TRBJ2-1	ASSLDYTPGDEQF
TRBV11-2	.	TRBJ2-7	ASSPEGQDISYEQY
TRBV19	.	TRBJ1-4	ASSIDLRDEKLF
TRBV5-1	.	TRBJ2-5	ASSLYGSGSETQY
TRBV4-3	.	TRBJ2-5	ASSRVIDRGRETQY
TRBV27	.	TRBJ2-7	ASSLLGTGSNEQY
TRBV27	.	TRBJ1-1	ASSLPGLTEAF
TRBV7-9	.	TRBJ2-7	ASSPTASYEQY